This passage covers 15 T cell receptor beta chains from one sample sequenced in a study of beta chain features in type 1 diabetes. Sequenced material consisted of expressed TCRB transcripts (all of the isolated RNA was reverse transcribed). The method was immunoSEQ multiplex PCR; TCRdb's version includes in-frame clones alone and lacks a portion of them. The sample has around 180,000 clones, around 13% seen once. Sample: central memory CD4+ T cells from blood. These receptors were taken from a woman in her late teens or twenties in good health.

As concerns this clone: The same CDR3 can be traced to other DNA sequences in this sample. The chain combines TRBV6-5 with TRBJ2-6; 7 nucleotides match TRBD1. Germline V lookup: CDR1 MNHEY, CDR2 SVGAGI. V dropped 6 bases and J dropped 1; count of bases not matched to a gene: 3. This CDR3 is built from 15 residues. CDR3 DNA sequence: TGTGCCAGCAGCTACAGGGGATCTGGGGCCAACGTCCTGACTTTC. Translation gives CASSYRGSGANVLTF.

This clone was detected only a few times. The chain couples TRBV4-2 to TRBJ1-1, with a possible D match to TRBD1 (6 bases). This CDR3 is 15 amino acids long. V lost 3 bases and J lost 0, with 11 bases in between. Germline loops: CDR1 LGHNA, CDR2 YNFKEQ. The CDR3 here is CASSQTDRMNTEAFF. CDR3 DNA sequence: TGTGCCAGCAGCCAGACTGACAGGATGAACACTGAAGCTTTCTTT.

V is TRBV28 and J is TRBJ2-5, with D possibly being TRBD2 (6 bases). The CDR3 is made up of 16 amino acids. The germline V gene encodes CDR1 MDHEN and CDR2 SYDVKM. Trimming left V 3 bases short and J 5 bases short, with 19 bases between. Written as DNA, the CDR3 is TGTGCCAGCAGTTTTGGGGGGAAATCACGACGGGAGACCCAGTACTTC. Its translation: CASSFGGKSRRETQYF.

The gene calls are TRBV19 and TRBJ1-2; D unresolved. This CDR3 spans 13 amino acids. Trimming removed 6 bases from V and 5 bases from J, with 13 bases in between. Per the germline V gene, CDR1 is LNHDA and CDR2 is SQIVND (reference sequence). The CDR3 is CASSTSVRYGYTF. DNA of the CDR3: TGTGCCAGTAGCACCAGTGTGCGGTATGGCTACACCTTC. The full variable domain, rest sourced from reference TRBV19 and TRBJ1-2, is DGGITQSPKYLFRKEGQNVTLSCEQNLNHDAMYWYRQDPGQGLRLIYYSQIVNDFQKGDIAEGYSVSREKKESFPLTVTSAQKNPTAFYLCASSTSVRYGYTFGSGTRLTVV.

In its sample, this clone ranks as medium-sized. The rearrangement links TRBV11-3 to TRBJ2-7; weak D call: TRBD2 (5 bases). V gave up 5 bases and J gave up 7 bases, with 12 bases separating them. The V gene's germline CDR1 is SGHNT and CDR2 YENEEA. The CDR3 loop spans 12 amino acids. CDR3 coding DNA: TGTGCCAGCAGCGGGAGATCGGGAGAGCAGTACTTC. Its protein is CASSGRSGEQYF. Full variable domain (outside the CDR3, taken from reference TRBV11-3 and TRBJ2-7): EAGVVQSPRYKIIEKKQPVAFWCNPISGHNTLYWYLQNLGQGPELLIRYENEEAVDDSQLPKDRFSAERLKGVDSTLKIQPAELGDSAVYLCASSGRSGEQYFGPGTRLTVT.

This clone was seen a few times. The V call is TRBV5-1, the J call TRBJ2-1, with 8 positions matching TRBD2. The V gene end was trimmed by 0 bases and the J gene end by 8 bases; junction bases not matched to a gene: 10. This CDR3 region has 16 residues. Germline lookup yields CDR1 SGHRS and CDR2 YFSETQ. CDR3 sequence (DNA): TGCGCCAGCAGCTTGGCCTCCGGGACTAGGAGGGATGAGCAGTTCTTC. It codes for CASSLASGTRRDEQFF.

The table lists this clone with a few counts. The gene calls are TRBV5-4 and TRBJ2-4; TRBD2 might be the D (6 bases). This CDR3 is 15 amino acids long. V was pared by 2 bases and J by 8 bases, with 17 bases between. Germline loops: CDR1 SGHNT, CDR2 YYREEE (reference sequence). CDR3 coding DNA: TGTGCCAGCAGCTTAGGACCCCGGGAGTCGGACATTCAGTACTTC. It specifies CASSLGPRESDIQYF. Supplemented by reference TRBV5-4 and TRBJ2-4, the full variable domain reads ETGVTQSPTHLIKTRGQQVTLRCSSQSGHNTVSWYQQALGQGPQFIFQYYREEENGRGNFPPRFSGLQFPNYSSELNVNALELDDSALYLCASSLGPRESDIQYFGAGTRLSVL.

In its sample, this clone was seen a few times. The chain's CDR3 is CASSFQAGGVETQYF. The DNA of the CDR3 is TGTGCCAGCAGCTTCCAAGCGGGTGGGGTAGAGACCCAGTACTTC. The chain combines TRBV7-3 with TRBJ2-5; a possible D gene is TRBD2 (6 bases). CDR1 and CDR2 from the germline V gene are SGHTA and FQGTGA. CDR3 length: 15 residues. The V and J ends lost 3 bases and 4 bases respectively, with 15 bases between them.

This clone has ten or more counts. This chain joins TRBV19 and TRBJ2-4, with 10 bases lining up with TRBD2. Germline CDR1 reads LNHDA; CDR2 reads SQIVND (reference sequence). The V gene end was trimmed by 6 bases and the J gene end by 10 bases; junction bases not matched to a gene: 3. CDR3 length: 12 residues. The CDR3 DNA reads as TGTGCCAGTAGCAATAGCGGGAGGATTCAGTACTTC. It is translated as CASSNSGRIQYF.

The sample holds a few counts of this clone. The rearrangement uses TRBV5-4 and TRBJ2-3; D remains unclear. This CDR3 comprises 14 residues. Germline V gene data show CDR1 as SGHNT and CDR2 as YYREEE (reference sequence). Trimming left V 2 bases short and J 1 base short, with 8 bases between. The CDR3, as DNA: TGTGCCAGCAGCTTCGACCAGGGCACAGATACGCAGTATTTT. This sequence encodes CASSFDQGTDTQYF. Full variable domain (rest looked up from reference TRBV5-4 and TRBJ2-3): ETGVTQSPTHLIKTRGQQVTLRCSSQSGHNTVSWYQQALGQGPQFIFQYYREEENGRGNFPPRFSGLQFPNYSSELNVNALELDDSALYLCASSFDQGTDTQYFGPGTRLTVL.

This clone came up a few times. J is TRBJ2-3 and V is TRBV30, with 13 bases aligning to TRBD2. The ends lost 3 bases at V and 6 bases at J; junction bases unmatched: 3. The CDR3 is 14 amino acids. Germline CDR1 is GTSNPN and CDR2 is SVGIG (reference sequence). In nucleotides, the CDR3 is TGTGCCTGGAGACTAGCGGGAGGGCTGGATACGCAGTATTTT. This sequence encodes CAWRLAGGLDTQYF.

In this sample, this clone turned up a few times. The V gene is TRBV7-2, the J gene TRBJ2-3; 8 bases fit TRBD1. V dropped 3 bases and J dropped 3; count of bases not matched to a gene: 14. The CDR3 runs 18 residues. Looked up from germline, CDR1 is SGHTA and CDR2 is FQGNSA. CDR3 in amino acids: CASSFTGQGTGETDTQYF. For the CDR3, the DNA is TGTGCCAGCAGCTTTACAGGACAGGGAACGGGAGAGACAGATACGCAGTATTTT.

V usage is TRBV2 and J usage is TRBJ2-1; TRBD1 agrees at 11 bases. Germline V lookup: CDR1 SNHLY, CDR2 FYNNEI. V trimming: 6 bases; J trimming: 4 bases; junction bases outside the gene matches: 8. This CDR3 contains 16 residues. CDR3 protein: CASRDYGQGAYNEQFF. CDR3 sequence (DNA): TGTGCCAGCAGGGACTATGGACAGGGGGCGTACAATGAGCAGTTCTTC.

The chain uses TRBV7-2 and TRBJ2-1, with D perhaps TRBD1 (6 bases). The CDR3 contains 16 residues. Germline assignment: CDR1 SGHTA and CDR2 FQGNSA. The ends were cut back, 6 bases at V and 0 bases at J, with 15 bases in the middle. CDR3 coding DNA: TGTGCCAGCAGTCGTACAGGGATAGGCTCCTACAATGAGCAGTTCTTC. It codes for CASSRTGIGSYNEQFF.

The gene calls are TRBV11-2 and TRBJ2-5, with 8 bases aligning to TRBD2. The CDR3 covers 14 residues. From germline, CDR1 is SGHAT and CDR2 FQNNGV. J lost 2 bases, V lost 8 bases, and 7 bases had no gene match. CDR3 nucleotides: TGTGCCAGCGGGATAGCGGGAAATCAAGAGACCCAGTACTTC. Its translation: CASGIAGNQETQYF.